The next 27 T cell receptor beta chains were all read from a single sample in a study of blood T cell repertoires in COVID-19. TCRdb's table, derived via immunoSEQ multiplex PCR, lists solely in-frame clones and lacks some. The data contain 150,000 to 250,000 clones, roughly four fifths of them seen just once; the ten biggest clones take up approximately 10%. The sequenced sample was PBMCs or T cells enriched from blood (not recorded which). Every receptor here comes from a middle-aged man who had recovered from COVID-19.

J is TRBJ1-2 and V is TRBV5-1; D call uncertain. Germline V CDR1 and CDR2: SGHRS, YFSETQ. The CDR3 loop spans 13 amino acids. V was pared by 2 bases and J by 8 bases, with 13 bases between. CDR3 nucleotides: TGCGCCAGCAGCTTCGCGGTCTCTGGGGGCTACACCTTC. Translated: CASSFAVSGGYTF.

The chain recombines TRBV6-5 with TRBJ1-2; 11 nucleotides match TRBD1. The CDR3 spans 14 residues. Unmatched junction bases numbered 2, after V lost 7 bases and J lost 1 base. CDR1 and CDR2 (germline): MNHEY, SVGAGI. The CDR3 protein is CASKGTGGNYGYTF. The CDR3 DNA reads TGTGCCAGCAAAGGGACAGGGGGTAACTATGGCTACACCTTC.

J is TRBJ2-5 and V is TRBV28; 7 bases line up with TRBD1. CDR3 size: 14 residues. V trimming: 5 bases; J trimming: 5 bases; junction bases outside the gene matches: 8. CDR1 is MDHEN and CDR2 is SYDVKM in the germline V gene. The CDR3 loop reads CASSRVGGVETQYF. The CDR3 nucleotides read TGTGCCAGCAGTCGTGTAGGGGGCGTTGAGACCCAGTACTTC.

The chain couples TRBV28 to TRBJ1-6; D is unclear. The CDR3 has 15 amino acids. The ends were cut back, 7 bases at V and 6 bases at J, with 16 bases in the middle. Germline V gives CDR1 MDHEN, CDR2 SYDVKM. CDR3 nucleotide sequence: TGTGCCAGCAACCCTGAGCGGGAGGGTAATTCACCCCTCCACTTT. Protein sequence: CASNPEREGNSPLHF. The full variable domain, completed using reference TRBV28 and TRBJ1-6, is DVKVTQSSRYLVKRTGEKVFLECVQDMDHENMFWYRQDPGLGLRLIYFSYDVKMKEKGDIPEGYSVSREKKERFSLILESASTNQTSMYLCASNPEREGNSPLHFGNGTRLTVT.

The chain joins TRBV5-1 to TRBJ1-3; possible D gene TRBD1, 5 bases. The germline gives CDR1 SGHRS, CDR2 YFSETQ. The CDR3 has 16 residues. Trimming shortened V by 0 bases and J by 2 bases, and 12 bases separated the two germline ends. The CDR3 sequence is CASSLGQTITGNTIYF. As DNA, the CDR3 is TGCGCCAGCAGCTTGGGACAGACCATTACTGGAAACACCATATATTTT.

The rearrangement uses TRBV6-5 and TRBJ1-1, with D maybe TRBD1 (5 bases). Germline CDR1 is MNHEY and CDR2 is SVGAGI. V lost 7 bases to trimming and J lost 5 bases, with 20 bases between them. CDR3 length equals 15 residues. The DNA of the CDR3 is TGTGCCAGCACTCCCTCCAGGGATCGATGGACTGAAGCTTTCTTT. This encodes CASTPSRDRWTEAFF.

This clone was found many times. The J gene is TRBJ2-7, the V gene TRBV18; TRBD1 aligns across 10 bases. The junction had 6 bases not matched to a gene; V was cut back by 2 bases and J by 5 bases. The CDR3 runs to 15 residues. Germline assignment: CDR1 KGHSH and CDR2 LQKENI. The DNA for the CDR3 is TGTGCCAGCTCACCAGGGATCGGGACAGGGGACGAGCAGTACTTC. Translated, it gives CASSPGIGTGDEQYF.

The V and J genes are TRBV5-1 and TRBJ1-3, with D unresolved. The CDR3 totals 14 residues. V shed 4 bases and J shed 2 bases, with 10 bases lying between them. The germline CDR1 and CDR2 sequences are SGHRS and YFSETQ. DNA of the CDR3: TGCGCCAGCAGCCCTGGACTGACTGGAAACACCATATATTTT. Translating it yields CASSPGLTGNTIYF.

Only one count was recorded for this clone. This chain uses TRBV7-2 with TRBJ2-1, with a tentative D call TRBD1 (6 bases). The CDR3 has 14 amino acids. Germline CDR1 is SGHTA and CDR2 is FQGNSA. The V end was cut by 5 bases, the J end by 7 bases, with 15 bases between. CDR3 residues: CASSTNRAVNEQFF. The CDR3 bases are TGTGCCAGCAGCACAAACAGGGCTGTGAATGAGCAGTTCTTC.

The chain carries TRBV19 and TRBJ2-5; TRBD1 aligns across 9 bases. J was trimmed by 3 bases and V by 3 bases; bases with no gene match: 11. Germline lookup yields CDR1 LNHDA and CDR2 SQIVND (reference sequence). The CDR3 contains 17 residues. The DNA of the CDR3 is TGTGCCAGTAGTATCTGGGGGGGACAGGGATCTAAAGAGACCCAGTACTTC. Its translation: CASSIWGGQGSKETQYF.

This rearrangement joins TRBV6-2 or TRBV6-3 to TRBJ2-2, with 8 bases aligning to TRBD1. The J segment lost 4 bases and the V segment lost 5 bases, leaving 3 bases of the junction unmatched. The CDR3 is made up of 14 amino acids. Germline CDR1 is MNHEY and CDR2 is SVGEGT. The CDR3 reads CASSPDRVTGELFF. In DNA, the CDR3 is TGTGCCAGCAGTCCGGACAGGGTCACCGGGGAGCTGTTTTTT.

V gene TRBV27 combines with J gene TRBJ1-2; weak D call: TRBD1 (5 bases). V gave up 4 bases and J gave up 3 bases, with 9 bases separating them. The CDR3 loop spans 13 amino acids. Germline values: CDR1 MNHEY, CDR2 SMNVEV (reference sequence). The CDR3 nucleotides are TGTGCCAGCAGTTGGACACCCCACTATGGCTACACCTTC. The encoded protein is CASSWTPHYGYTF.

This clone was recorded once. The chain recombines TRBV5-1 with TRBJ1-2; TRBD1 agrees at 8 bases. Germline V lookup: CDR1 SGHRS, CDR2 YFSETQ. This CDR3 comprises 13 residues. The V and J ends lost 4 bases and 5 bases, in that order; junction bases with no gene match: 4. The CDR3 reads CASSRQGIYGYTF. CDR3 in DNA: TGCGCCAGCAGCCGACAGGGGATTTATGGCTACACCTTC.

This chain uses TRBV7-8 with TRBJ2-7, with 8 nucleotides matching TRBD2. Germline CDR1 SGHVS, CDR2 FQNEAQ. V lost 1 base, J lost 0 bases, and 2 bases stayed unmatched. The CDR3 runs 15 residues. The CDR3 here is CASSLVAGSSYEQYF. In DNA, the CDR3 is TGTGCCAGCAGCTTAGTAGCGGGGAGCTCCTACGAGCAGTACTTC.

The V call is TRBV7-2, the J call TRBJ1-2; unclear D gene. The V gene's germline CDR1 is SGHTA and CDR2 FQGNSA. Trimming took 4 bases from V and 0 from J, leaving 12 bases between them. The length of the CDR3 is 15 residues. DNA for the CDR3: TGTGCCAGCAGCTCCGGAGGTCCTACTAACTATGGCTACACCTTC. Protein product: CASSSGGPTNYGYTF.

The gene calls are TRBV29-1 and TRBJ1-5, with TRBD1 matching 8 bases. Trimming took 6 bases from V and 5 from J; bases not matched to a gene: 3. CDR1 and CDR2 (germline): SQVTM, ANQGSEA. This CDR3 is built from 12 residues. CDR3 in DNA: TGCAGCGTGGGACAGGTTGATCAGCCCCAGCATTTT. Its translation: CSVGQVDQPQHF.

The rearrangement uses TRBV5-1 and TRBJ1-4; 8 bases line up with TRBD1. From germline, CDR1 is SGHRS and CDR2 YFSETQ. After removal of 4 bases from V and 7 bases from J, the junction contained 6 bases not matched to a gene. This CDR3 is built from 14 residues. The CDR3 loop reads CASSDQGAGEKLFF. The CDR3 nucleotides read TGCGCCAGCAGCGACCAGGGGGCTGGTGAAAAACTGTTTTTT.

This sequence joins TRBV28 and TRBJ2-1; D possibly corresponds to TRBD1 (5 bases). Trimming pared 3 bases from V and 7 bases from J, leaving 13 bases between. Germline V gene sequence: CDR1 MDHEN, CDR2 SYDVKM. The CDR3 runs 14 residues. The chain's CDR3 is CASSLPAGFNEQFF. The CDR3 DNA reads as TGTGCCAGCAGTTTGCCTGCAGGGTTTAATGAGCAGTTCTTC.

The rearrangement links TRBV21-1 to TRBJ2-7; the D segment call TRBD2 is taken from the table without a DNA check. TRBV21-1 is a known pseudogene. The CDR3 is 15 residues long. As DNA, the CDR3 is TGTGCCAGCAGCAAATTACAGGGCGGGAGGGACGAGCAGTACGTC. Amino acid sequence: CASSKLQGGRDEQYV.

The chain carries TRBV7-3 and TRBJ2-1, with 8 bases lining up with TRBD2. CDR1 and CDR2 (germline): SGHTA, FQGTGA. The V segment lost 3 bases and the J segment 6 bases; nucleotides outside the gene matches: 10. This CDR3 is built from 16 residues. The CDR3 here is CASSFGLAGAINEQFF. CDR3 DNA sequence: TGTGCCAGCAGCTTTGGTCTAGCGGGCGCTATCAATGAGCAGTTCTTC.

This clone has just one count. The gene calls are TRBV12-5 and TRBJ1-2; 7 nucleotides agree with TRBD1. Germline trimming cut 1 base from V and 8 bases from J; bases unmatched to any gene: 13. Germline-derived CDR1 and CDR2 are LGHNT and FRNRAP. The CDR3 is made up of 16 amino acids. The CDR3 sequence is CASGLAGTAWLEGYTF. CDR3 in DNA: TGTGCTAGTGGTTTGGCGGGGACAGCATGGCTGGAGGGCTACACCTTC.

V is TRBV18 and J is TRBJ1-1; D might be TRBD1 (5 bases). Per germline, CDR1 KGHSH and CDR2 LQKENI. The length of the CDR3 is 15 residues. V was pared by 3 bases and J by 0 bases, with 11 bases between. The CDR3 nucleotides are TGTGCCAGCTCACCCCAGGGTGCTATGAACACTGAAGCTTTCTTT. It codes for CASSPQGAMNTEAFF. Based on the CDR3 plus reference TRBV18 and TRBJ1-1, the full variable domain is NAGVMQNPRHLVRRRGQEARLRCSPMKGHSHVYWYRQLPEEGLKFMVYLQKENIIDESGMPKERFSAEFPKEGPSILRIQQVVRGDSAAYFCASSPQGAMNTEAFFGQGTRLTVV.

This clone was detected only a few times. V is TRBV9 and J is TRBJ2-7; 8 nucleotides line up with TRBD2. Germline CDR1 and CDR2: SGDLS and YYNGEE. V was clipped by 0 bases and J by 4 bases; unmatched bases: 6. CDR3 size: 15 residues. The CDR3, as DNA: TGTGCCAGCAGCGTAGAGGGTAGCGGGATATACGAGCAGTACTTC. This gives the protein CASSVEGSGIYEQYF. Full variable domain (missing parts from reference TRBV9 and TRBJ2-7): DSGVTQTPKHLITATGQRVTLRCSPRSGDLSVYWYQQSLDQGLQFLIQYYNGEERAKGNILERFSAQQFPDLHSELNLSSLELGDSALYFCASSVEGSGIYEQYFGPGTRLTVT.

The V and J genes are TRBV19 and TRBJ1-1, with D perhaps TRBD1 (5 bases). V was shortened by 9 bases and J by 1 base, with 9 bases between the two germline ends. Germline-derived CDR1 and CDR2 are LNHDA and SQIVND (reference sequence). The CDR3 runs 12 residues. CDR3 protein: CASKQGNTEAFF. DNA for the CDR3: TGTGCCAGCAAGCAGGGGAACACTGAAGCTTTCTTT.

The CDR3 DNA reads TGTGCCAGTAGTCATGCATTTTTAACGCAGGGCGATGGCTACACCTTC. This encodes CASSHAFLTQGDGYTF. The V and J genes are TRBV19 and TRBJ1-2; D possibly corresponds to TRBD1 (5 bases). The CDR3 covers 16 residues. The V end lost 5 bases, the J end lost 6 bases, and 22 bases lay between the germline ends. The V gene's germline CDR1 is LNHDA and CDR2 SQIVND (reference sequence).

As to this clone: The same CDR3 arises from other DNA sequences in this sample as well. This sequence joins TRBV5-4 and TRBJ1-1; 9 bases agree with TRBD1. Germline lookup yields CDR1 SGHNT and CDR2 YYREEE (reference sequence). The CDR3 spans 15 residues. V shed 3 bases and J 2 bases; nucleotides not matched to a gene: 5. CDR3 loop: CASSSPGQGNTEAFF. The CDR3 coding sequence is TGTGCCAGCAGCTCCCCGGGACAGGGTAACACTGAAGCTTTCTTT.

CDR3 bases: TGCGCCAGCAGCTTGAGCCCCGGGACTGTAACCAAAAACATTCAGTACTTC. This sequence encodes CASSLSPGTVTKNIQYF. This chain uses TRBV5-1 with TRBJ2-4; D possibly corresponds to TRBD2 (6 bases). Germline lookup yields CDR1 SGHRS and CDR2 YFSETQ. V lost 1 base, J lost 2 bases, and 16 bases lay in between. The CDR3 runs to 17 residues. The whole variable domain, filled in from reference TRBV5-1 and TRBJ2-4, reads KAGVTQTPRYLIKTRGQQVTLSCSPISGHRSVSWYQQTPGQGLQFLFEYFSETQRNKGNFPGRFSGRQFSNSRSEMNVSTLELGDSALYLCASSLSPGTVTKNIQYFGAGTRLSVL.